These 11 T cell receptor beta chains were all obtained from the same sample, sequenced in a study of PD-1 blockade in classical Hodgkin lymphoma. The table came from immunoSEQ multiplex PCR; TCRdb's copy has only in-frame clones and leaves some out. Among 20,000 to 25,000 clones listed, about 64% were seen once. After autologous stem cell transplantation all patients relapsed, and prior brentuximab vedotin exposure differed between cohorts. The material was peripheral blood mononuclear cells (PBMCs), obtained at baseline. The receptors come from a human donor with classical Hodgkin lymphoma.

This clone showed up just a few times. The chain has TRBV11-3 and TRBJ2-7; unclear D gene. CDR3 size: 14 residues. CDR1 SGHNT and CDR2 YENEEA come from the germline V gene. Trimming removed 1 base from V and 0 bases from J, with 7 bases in between. The CDR3 DNA sequence: TGTGCCAGCAGCTTAGGACACCCCTCCTACGAGCAGTACTTC. Translation: CASSLGHPSYEQYF. Looking up the rest from reference TRBV11-3 and TRBJ2-7 gives the full variable domain: EAGVVQSPRYKIIEKKQPVAFWCNPISGHNTLYWYLQNLGQGPELLIRYENEEAVDDSQLPKDRFSAERLKGVDSTLKIQPAELGDSAVYLCASSLGHPSYEQYFGPGTRLTVT.

The CDR3 nucleotides are TGTGCCAGCAGTTCCCCGGGACAGGGGTACGAGCAGTACTTC. It encodes CASSSPGQGYEQYF. V usage is TRBV28 and J usage is TRBJ2-7; TRBD1 agrees at 10 bases. With V trimmed by 4 bases and J by 4 bases, 4 bases remained unmatched. Germline values: CDR1 MDHEN, CDR2 SYDVKM. This CDR3 comprises 14 residues.

This clone was detected a few times. V gene TRBV10-2 combines with J gene TRBJ2-5; 11 positions agree with TRBD2. This CDR3 is 16 amino acids long. Germline lookup yields CDR1 WSHSY and CDR2 SAAADI. J gave up 5 bases and V 2 bases, and 7 bases lay outside the gene matches. CDR3 in DNA: TGCGCCAGCAGTGAGGAAATAGCGGGGGGGCAGGAGACCCAGTACTTC. Translation gives CASSEEIAGGQETQYF.

The gene calls are TRBV10-3 and TRBJ2-3, with 8 bases fitting TRBD2. The CDR3 consists of 15 residues. The V segment lost 3 bases and the J segment 5 bases; nucleotides outside the gene matches: 7. Germline CDR1 ENHRY, CDR2 SYGVKD. The DNA of the CDR3 is TGTGCCATCAGTGAAGGGAGCGGGAGTGGAGATACGCAGTATTTT. Translated: CAISEGSGSGDTQYF.

The chain uses TRBV30 and TRBJ1-2, with a weak D call TRBD1 (5 bases). Germline V gives CDR1 GTSNPN, CDR2 SVGIG (reference sequence). Trimming shortened V by 5 bases and J by 5 bases, and 21 bases separated the two germline ends. The CDR3 loop spans 15 amino acids. The CDR3 DNA reads as TGTGCCTGGGGTCCTCCGGGACGGAAGGTATATGGCTACACCTTC. This translates into CAWGPPGRKVYGYTF.

This clone was picked up a small number of times. The chain has TRBV7-2 and TRBJ1-3; D perhaps matches TRBD1 (5 bases). With 4 bases removed from V and 0 bases from J, the gap between germline ends came to 13 bases. This CDR3 region has 16 residues. Germline lookup yields CDR1 SGHTA and CDR2 FQGNSA. The CDR3 DNA follows: TGTGCCAGCAGCTCTCCTGGGGGGTACTCTGGAAACACCATATATTTT. It translates to CASSSPGGYSGNTIYF. The full variable domain, in which reference TRBV7-2 and TRBJ1-3 provide the parts outside the CDR3, is GAGVSQSPSNKVTEKGKDVELRCDPISGHTALYWYRQSLGQGLEFLIYFQGNSAPDKSGLPSDRFSAERTGGSVSTLTIQRTQQEDSAVYLCASSSPGGYSGNTIYFGEGSWLTVV.

The V gene is TRBV14, the J gene TRBJ2-5, with 8 bases lining up with TRBD2. The ends lost 7 bases at V and 7 bases at J; junction bases unmatched: 14. The CDR3 runs to 15 residues. CDR1 SGHDN and CDR2 FVKESK come from the germline V gene. The DNA of the CDR3 is TGTGCCAGCACCGCAACCGGGACTAGGGGCCTGACCCAGTACTTC. This translates into CASTATGTRGLTQYF.

The chain has TRBV5-1 and TRBJ2-7, with TRBD2 as a possible D gene (5 bases). CDR3 length: 18 residues. CDR1 is SGHRS and CDR2 is YFSETQ in the germline V gene. V was trimmed by 5 bases and J by 4 bases, leaving 28 bases between them. The CDR3: CASSLLDPRRPGIYEQYF. In DNA, the CDR3 is TGCGCCAGCAGTCTCCTAGACCCTAGGCGACCGGGGATATACGAGCAGTACTTC.

The V gene is TRBV28, the J gene TRBJ1-4, with D hard to call. Germline assignment: CDR1 MDHEN and CDR2 SYDVKM. With 5 bases removed from V and 7 bases from J, the gap between germline ends came to 8 bases. This CDR3 has 12 residues. CDR3 coding DNA: TGTGCCAGCAGTCGGACGGGTGAAAAACTGTTTTTT. It translates to CASSRTGEKLFF.

This sequence joins TRBV9 and TRBJ2-3; D might be TRBD2 (6 bases). The germline V and J ends were trimmed by 0 bases and 5 bases, with 13 bases remaining between them. The CDR3 has 15 residues. Germline CDR1 is SGDLS and CDR2 is YYNGEE. The CDR3 nucleotides read TGTGCCAGCAGCGTAGAGTGGCGGGAAGGAGATACGCAGTATTTT. It specifies CASSVEWREGDTQYF.

V usage is TRBV4-3 and J usage is TRBJ2-7; 9 bases map to TRBD1. The trim removed 1 base at V and 2 bases at J, leaving 15 bases unmatched. The germline V gene has CDR1 LGHNA and CDR2 YSLEER. CDR3 length: 19 amino acids. This CDR3 is CASSQVLDRGHSRPYEQYF. The CDR3, as DNA: TGCGCCAGCAGCCAAGTCCTGGACAGGGGCCACTCCAGGCCCTACGAGCAGTACTTC.